The rows below give T cell receptor beta chains drawn from one sample of a study of cytomegalovirus exposure and HLA in healthy donors. The table came from immunoSEQ multiplex PCR; TCRdb's copy has only in-frame clones and leaves some out. Of under 130,000 clones detected, more than 60% appear once; the ten largest clones hold about 2.2%. The sequencing sample was made of PBMCs. The receptors derive from a man aged 30 to 45 in good health and CMV-seronegative. The CDR3 runs from the conserved cysteine through the conserved F or W. The D gene is left open where the match is weak.

d_gene,v_gene,j_gene,CDR3nt,CDR3aa
TRBD2,TRBV7-2,TRBJ2-7,TGTGCCAGCAGCCCCCGGGGGGGGTTCTACGAGCAGTACTTC,CASSPRGGFYEQYF
-,TRBV9,TRBJ1-5,TGTGCCAGCAGCGGGCCACAGAAAGGATATAGCAATCAGCCCCAGCATTTT,CASSGPQKGYSNQPQHF
-,TRBV18,TRBJ1-1,TGTGCCAGCTCCCCCGGACAGAACACTGAAGCTTTCTTT,CASSPGQNTEAFF
TRBD2,TRBV27,TRBJ2-3,TGTGCCAGTTCGACGGCTAGCGGGAGCGCAGATACGCAGTATTTT,CASSTASGSADTQYF
-,TRBV7-8,TRBJ2-5,TGTGCCAGCAGCTGGGGGAACCTGGGGACCGGGGAGGCCCAGTACTTC,CASSWGNLGTGEAQYF
TRBD2,TRBV9,TRBJ2-7,TGTGCCAGCAGCGCTAGCGGGAGCTCCTCCTACGAGCAGTACTTC,CASSASGSSSYEQYF
-,TRBV30,TRBJ2-1,TGTGCCTGGATAAGACAGGACAATGAGCAGTTCTTC,CAWIRQDNEQFF
-,TRBV5-6,TRBJ2-2,TGTGCCAGCAGCTTGGATACAGGGTTAGCCGGGGAGCTGTTTTTT,CASSLDTGLAGELFF
TRBD1,TRBV6-1,TRBJ1-1,TGTGCCAACTCAAGACCGGGACAGACGAACACTGAAGCTTTCTTT,CANSRPGQTNTEAFF
TRBD2,TRBV7-6,TRBJ2-1,TGTGCCAGCAGCTCCAGGCGGGGGGGCCATGAGCAGTTCTTC,CASSSRRGGHEQFF
-,TRBV2,TRBJ1-1,TGTGCCAGCAGAAATCTAGGCGGGGGGGAAGCTTTCTTT,CASRNLGGGEAFF